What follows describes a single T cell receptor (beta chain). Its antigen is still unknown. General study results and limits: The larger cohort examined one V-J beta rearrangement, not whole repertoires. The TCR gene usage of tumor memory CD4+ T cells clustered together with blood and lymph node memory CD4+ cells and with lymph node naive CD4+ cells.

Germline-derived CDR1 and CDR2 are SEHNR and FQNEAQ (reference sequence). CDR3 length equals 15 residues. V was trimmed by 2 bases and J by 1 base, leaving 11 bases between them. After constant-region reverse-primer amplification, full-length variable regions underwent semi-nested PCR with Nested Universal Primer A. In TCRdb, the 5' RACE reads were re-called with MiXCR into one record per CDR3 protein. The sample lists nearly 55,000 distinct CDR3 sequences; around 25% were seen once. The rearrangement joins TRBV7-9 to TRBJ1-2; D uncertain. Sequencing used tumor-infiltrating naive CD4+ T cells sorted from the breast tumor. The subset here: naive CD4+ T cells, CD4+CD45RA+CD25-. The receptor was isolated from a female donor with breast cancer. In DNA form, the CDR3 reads TGTGCCAGCAGCTTACTGAGTCTGGGTAACTATGGCTACACCTTC. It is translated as CASSLLSLGNYGYTF.